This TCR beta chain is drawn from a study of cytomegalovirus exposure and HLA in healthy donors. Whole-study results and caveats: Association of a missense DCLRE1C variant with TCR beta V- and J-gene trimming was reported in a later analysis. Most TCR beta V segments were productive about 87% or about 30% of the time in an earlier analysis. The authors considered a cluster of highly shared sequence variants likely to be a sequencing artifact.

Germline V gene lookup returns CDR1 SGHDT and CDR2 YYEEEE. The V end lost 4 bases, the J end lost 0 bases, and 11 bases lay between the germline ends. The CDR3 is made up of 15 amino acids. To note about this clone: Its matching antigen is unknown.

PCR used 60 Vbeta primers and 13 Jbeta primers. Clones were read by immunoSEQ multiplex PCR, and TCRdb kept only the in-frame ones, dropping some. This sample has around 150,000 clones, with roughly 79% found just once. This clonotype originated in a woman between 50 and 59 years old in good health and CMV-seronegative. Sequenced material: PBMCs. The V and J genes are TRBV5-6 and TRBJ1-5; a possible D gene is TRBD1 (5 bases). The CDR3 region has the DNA TGTGCCAGCAGCCGACAGCCAAATAGCAATCAGCCCCAGCATTTT. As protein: CASSRQPNSNQPQHF.